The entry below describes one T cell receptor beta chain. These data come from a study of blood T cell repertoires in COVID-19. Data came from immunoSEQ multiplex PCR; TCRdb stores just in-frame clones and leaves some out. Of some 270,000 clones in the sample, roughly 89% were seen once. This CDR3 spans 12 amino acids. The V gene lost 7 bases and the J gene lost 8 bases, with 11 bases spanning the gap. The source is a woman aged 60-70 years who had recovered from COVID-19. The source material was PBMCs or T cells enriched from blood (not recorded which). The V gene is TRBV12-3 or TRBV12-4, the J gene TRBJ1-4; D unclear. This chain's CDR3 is CASTGGQEKLFF. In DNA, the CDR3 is TGTGCCAGCACCGGCGGGCAGGAAAAACTGTTTTTT.